These T cell receptor beta chains were read from a single sample in a study of tumour-infiltrating T cells in Burkitt lymphoma. The protocol was immunoSEQ multiplex PCR, while the TCRdb copy is restricted to in-frame clones and leaves out a portion. The sample consists of 11,000 to 15,000 clones, 85% of them appearing once. Material: tumor tissue. Receptor source: a human donor with diffuse large B-cell lymphoma. The CDR3 runs from the conserved cysteine through the conserved F or W. A D gene is named only where the DNA matches it firmly. Some rows have no size entry. The others give once, few or many, or a class for an expanded clone.

>TRBV7-2|TRBD2|NA|TRBJ2-3
TGTGCCAGCAGCTTAAATAGAAACGGCGGGAGGGCCAGCACAGATACGCAGTATTTT
CASSLNRNGGRASTDTQYF
>TRBV29-1|NA|NA|TRBJ2-5
TGCAGCGTTGAAGATTATTGGGGGGCCGGGGAGACCCAGTACTTC
CSVEDYWGAGETQYF
>TRBV6-1|NA|NA|TRBJ1-3
TGTGCCAGCATCCAAAACCCGACAATAGGAAACACCATATATTTT
CASIQNPTIGNTIYF
>TRBV9|NA|NA|TRBJ2-3
TGTGCCAGCAGCCACACGGGGGATACGCAGTATTTT
CASSHTGDTQYF
>TRBV6-1|NA|NA|TRBJ2-7
TGTGCCAGCAGTGAGAACGGCTCCTACGAGCAGTACTTC
CASSENGSYEQYF
>TRBV15|TRBD2|NA|TRBJ2-7
TGTGCCACCAGAGGAACGACTGGACTAGCTGTCGAGCAGTACTTC
CATRGTTGLAVEQYF
>TRBV15|TRBD1|NA|TRBJ2-3
TGTGCCACCAGCAGTACAGGGGGCACAGATACGCAGTATTTT
CATSSTGGTDTQYF
>TRBV27|NA|NA|TRBJ2-1
TGTGCCAGCAGTCCTCCCGCCGGGGCTCCGGCCTCGAATGAGCAGTTCTTC
CASSPPAGAPASNEQFF
>TRBV6-4|NA|NA|TRBJ2-2
TGTGCCAGCAGTGACTCGGCGGGAATGGGGGAGCTGTTTTTT
CASSDSAGMGELFF
>TRBV2|NA|once|TRBJ2-2
TGTGCCAGTTTAGGGACCGGGGAGCTGTTTTTT
CASLGTGELFF
>TRBV7-2|TRBD2|NA|TRBJ2-1
TGTGCCAGCAGCTTAGGGGGAGGGAATGCCTACAATGAGCAGTTCTTC
CASSLGGGNAYNEQFF
>TRBV19|TRBD2|NA|TRBJ2-3
TGTGCCAGTAGTATTCTAGCGGCCACAGATACGCAGTATTTT
CASSILAATDTQYF
>TRBV9|NA|NA|TRBJ2-5
TGTGCCAGCAGCCTCCTATGGGCGGGAGAGACCCAGTACTTC
CASSLLWAGETQYF
>TRBV7-7|TRBD1|NA|TRBJ2-5
TGTGCTAGCAGCCAAACCCGGACAGGGGAAGAGACCCAGTACTTC
CASSQTRTGEETQYF
>TRBV7-2|NA|NA|TRBJ1-3
TGTGCCAGCAGCTTAGAAGGGGCCGTAGGTGGAAACACCATATATTTT
CASSLEGAVGGNTIYF
>TRBV15|TRBD2|NA|TRBJ2-1
TGTGCCACCAGCAGAGATCAGCGGGGTTACTCTAGTGAGCAGTTCTTC
CATSRDQRGYSSEQFF
>TRBV7-8|NA|NA|TRBJ2-7
TGTGCCAGCAGCTTAAGGCTCTATAAGAGCGAGCAGTACTTC
CASSLRLYKSEQYF
>TRBV7-2|TRBD2|NA|TRBJ2-3
TGTGCCAGCAGCTTTAAGCGGGGGGGCCGCACAGATACGCAGTATTTT
CASSFKRGGRTDTQYF
>TRBV7-9|TRBD1|NA|TRBJ1-4
TGTGCCAGCAGCTCAATAACAGGGGTCTACGATGAAAAACTGTTTTTT
CASSSITGVYDEKLFF
>TRBV29-1|NA|NA|TRBJ2-5
TGCAGCGTTGATTCTTTGGGTCTGGGTGAGCAGTACTTC
CSVDSLGLGEQYF
>TRBV7-9|NA|NA|TRBJ2-7
TGTGCCAGCAGCTTTAACTCCTACGAGCAGTACTTC
CASSFNSYEQYF
>TRBV18|TRBD1|NA|TRBJ1-6
TGTGCCAGCTCATCCAACAGGGGAACGGGTAATTCACCCCTCCACTTT
CASSSNRGTGNSPLHF
>TRBV7-7|NA|NA|TRBJ1-4
TGTGCTAGCAGCCCGTTGGTAGGGGAAAAACTGTTTTTT
CASSPLVGEKLFF
>TRBV7-9|TRBD1|NA|TRBJ2-7
TGTGCCAGCGGAGTCCAGGGGGTGGACGAGCAGTACTTC
CASGVQGVDEQYF
>TRBV18|NA|NA|TRBJ1-1
TGTGCCAGCTCACCCCAGCCCGGGGGCGGCACTGAAGCTTTCTTT
CASSPQPGGGTEAFF
>TRBV13|NA|few|TRBJ2-3
TGTGCCAGCAGCTTAAAGGGACCCCGATTGACAGATACGCAGTATTTT
CASSLKGPRLTDTQYF
>TRBV14|NA|NA|TRBJ1-1
TGTGCCAGCAGCCACGCCTGGGCCGCTGAAGCTTTCTTT
CASSHAWAAEAFF
>TRBV7-9|TRBD2|NA|TRBJ2-5
TGTGCCAGCAGCCTCCTAGCGGGAGGAGCAGAGACCCAGTACTTC
CASSLLAGGAETQYF
>TRBV19|NA|few|TRBJ1-3
TGTGCCAGTAGTCAGGCCGGGAAAAGCTCTGGAAACACCATATATTTT
CASSQAGKSSGNTIYF
>TRBV4-1|NA|NA|TRBJ1-6
TGCGCCAGCAGCCAAGAAGTCGGAGGGTTTTCACCCCTCCACTTT
CASSQEVGGFSPLHF
>TRBV19|NA|NA|TRBJ1-1
TGTGCCAGTAGTATAGATCCCGCAGGGAACACTGAAGCTTTCTTT
CASSIDPAGNTEAFF
>TRBV29-1|NA|NA|TRBJ1-1
TGCAGCGTCGGACCCCAAACGGGCGGGAACACTGAAGCTTTCTTT
CSVGPQTGGNTEAFF
>TRBV6-5|NA|once|TRBJ1-1
TGTGCCACCTCGTCCCCGAACACCCTTGAAGCTTTCTTT
CATSSPNTLEAFF
>TRBV5-5|NA|NA|TRBJ2-3
TGTGCCAGCAGCGGCGTGGGAGATACGCAGTATTTT
CASSGVGDTQYF
>TRBV27|NA|NA|TRBJ1-2
TGTGCCAGCAGCAGGGATAGGTATGGCTACACCTTC
CASSRDRYGYTF
>TRBV6-4|NA|NA|TRBJ1-1
TGTGCCAGCAGTGAACGGGGGGTGAACACTGAAGCTTTCTTT
CASSERGVNTEAFF
>TRBV5-4|NA|NA|TRBJ1-2
TGTGCCAGCAGCTGGCCAGGGGTCGGAGGCTACACCTTC
CASSWPGVGGYTF
>TRBV20-1|NA|once|TRBJ2-1
TGCAGTGCTTCCTACAATGAGCAGTTCTTC
CSASYNEQFF
>TRBV6-6|TRBD1|NA|TRBJ1-1
TGTGCCAGCAGGGGCCGACAGGGCGACACTGAAGCTTTCTTT
CASRGRQGDTEAFF
>TRBV19|NA|NA|TRBJ2-3
TGTGCCAGTTCTTGGGGTCTAGCTGGCTCAGATACGCAGTATTTT
CASSWGLAGSDTQYF
>TRBV13|NA|NA|TRBJ2-7
TGTGCCAGCAGCTTAAAAAACGAGCAGTACTTC
CASSLKNEQYF
>TRBV5-1|TRBD1|NA|TRBJ2-7
TGCGCCAGCAGCTCGGACAGGGGGCTCTACGAGCAGTACTTC
CASSSDRGLYEQYF
>TRBV19|NA|NA|TRBJ2-7
TGTGCCAGTAGTAGAGGGACAACCTACGAGCAGTACTTC
CASSRGTTYEQYF
>TRBV9|TRBD2|NA|TRBJ2-1
TGTGCCAGCAGCGTAGGGGGACTAGCGGGCGATGAGCAGTTCTTC
CASSVGGLAGDEQFF
>TRBV21-1|NA|NA|TRBJ1-5
TGTGCCAGCAACTCCGACAGGAACCAGCCCCAGCATTTT
CASNSDRNQPQHF
>TRBV7-2|NA|NA|TRBJ1-2
TGTGCCAGCAGCCACGGGACCCTTGCGGACTATGGCTACACCTTC
CASSHGTLADYGYTF
>TRBV7-2|NA|NA|TRBJ2-4
TGTGCCAGCAGCTTAATCGGATTGGGAGGAAACATTCAGTACTTC
CASSLIGLGGNIQYF
>TRBV5-1|NA|NA|TRBJ1-3
TGCGCCAGCAGCTTGGTTGCAGGGGAAGGAAACACCATATATTTT
CASSLVAGEGNTIYF
>TRBV5-1|TRBD1|few|TRBJ1-1
TGCGCCAGCACAGGGGGGACAGGTCTGAACACTGAAGCTTTCTTT
CASTGGTGLNTEAFF
>TRBV7-2|NA|NA|TRBJ1-1
TGTGCCAGCAGCCCTGACATATTCTACATGAACACTGAAGCTTTCTTT
CASSPDIFYMNTEAFF
>TRBV7-8|NA|NA|TRBJ1-3
TGTGCCAGCAGCTTTGAGACTTCTGGAAACACCATATATTTT
CASSFETSGNTIYF
>TRBV15|TRBD2|NA|TRBJ2-1
TGTGCCACCAGCAGAGAGGCTAGCGGGGCCTACAATGAGCAGTTCTTC
CATSREASGAYNEQFF
>TRBV14|NA|NA|TRBJ1-2
TGTGCCAGCAGCCAAGATTTACGGTCGTGGGATGGCTACACCTTC
CASSQDLRSWDGYTF
>TRBV19|NA|NA|TRBJ1-2
TGTGCCAGTAGCCCCGGAGGGGAAGCTAACTATGGCTACACCTTC
CASSPGGEANYGYTF
>TRBV5-6|TRBD2|NA|TRBJ2-3
TGTGCCAGCAGCGGACTAGCGGGGGGGGCTTTAGATACGCAGTATTTT
CASSGLAGGALDTQYF
>TRBV9|NA|NA|TRBJ2-5
TGTGCCAGCAGCCCATTCAGAGGGATAACGCACTTC
CASSPFRGITHF
>TRBV11-2|NA|NA|TRBJ2-2
TGTGCCAGCAGCTTAGGGGTGGGATCCACCGGGGAGCTGTTTTTT
CASSLGVGSTGELFF
>TRBV27|NA|NA|TRBJ2-7
TGTGCCAGCAGTTTCCGGACAGATTTCTACGAGCAGTACTTC
CASSFRTDFYEQYF
>TRBV13|NA|NA|TRBJ2-7
TGTGCCAGCAGCTTCGGGGGAGCCTACGAGCAGTACTTC
CASSFGGAYEQYF